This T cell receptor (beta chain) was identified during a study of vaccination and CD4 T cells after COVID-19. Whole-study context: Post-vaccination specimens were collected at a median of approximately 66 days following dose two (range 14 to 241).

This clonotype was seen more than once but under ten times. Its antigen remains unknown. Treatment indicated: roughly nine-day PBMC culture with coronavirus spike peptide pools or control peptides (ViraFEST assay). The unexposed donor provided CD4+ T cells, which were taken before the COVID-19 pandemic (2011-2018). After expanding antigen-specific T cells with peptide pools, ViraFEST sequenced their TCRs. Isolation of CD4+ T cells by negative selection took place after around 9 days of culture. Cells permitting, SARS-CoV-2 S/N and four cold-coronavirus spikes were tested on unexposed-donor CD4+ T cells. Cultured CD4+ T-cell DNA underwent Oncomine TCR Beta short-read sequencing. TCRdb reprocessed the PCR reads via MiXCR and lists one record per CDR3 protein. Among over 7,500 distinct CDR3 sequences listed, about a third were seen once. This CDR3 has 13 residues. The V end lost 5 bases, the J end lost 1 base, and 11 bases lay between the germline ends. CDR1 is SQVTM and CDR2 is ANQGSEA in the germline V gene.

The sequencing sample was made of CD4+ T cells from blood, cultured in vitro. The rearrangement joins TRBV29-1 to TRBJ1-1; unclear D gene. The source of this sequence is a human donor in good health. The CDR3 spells CSVWGTQNTEAFF. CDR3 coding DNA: TGCAGCGTTTGGGGAACCCAGAACACTGAAGCTTTCTTT.